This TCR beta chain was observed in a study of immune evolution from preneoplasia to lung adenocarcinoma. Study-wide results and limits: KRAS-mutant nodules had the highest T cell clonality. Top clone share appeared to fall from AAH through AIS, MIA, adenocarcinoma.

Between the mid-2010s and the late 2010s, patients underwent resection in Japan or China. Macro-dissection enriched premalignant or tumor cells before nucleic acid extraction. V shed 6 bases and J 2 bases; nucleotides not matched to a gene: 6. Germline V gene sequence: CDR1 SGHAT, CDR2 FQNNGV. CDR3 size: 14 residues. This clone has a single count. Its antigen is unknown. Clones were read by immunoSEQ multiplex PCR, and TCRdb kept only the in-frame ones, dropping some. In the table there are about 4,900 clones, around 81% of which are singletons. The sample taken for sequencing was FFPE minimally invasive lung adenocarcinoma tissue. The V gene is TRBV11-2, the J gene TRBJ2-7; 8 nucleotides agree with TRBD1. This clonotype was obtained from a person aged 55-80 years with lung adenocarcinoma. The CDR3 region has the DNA TGTGCCAGCAGGGTGGACAGGGCTACCTACGAGCAGTACTTC. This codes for CASRVDRATYEQYF.